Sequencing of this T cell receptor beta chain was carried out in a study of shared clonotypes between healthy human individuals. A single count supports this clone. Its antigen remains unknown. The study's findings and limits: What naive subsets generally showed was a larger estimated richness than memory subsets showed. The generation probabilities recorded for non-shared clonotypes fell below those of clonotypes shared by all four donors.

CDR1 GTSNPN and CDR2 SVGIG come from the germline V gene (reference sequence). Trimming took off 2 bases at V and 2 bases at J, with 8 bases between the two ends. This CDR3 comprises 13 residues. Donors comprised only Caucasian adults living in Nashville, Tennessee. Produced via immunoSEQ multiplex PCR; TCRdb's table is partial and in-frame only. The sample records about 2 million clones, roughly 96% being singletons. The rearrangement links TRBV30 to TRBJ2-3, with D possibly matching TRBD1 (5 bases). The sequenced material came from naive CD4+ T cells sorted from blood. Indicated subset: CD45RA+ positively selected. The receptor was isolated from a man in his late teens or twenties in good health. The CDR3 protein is CAWSSGNTDTQYF. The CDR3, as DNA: TGTGCCTGGAGTTCAGGGAACACAGATACGCAGTATTTT.